This note documents a single TCR beta chain sequence. Sequenced by immunoSEQ multiplex PCR; TCRdb stores in-frame clones only, minus some. The sample carries fewer than 400,000 clones, roughly 70% recorded once. CDR3 size: 14 residues. V was shortened by 6 bases and J by 1 base, with 13 bases between the two germline ends. The germline V gene encodes CDR1 MNHEY and CDR2 SMNVEV (reference sequence). This sample is drawn from a study of shared clonotypes between healthy human individuals. As for the study in general: The donor pool was made up of two women and a few men aged 18 to 49.

The chain combines TRBV27 with TRBJ2-7; the D gene is possibly TRBD2 (5 bases). This sequence originates from a young man in good health. The sample consisted of memory CD4+ T cells sorted from blood. Subset defined: CD45RA-negative fraction. The CDR3 DNA follows: TGTGCCAGCAGCCGAACGAGGAGGTCCTACGAGCAGTACTTC. Its translation is CASSRTRRSYEQYF.